This entry lists 32 T cell receptor beta chains sequenced from one sample in a study of identical twins. Each CDR3 protein gets one entry after TCRdb re-called the 5' RACE reads with MiXCR. The sample contains 690,000 or so distinct CDR3 sequences, around 8.6% of which appear only once. This same sample was also taken into another study, of yellow fever vaccine responses in identical twins.

The sample comprised PBMCs. These receptors originate from a young woman in good health.

This clonotype appeared a few times. The chain recombines TRBV10-3 with TRBJ2-5; perhaps TRBD2 as D (5 bases). Trimming stripped 10 bases from V and 8 bases from J, with 17 bases between. From germline, CDR1 is ENHRY and CDR2 SYGVKD. The CDR3 length is 12 residues. The CDR3 protein is CATAGAGDTQYF. The CDR3 DNA sequence: TGTGCCACCGCGGGCGCCGGAGATACCCAGTACTTC.

This clonotype was seen repeatedly, ten times or more. J is TRBJ2-7 and V is TRBV10-3, with 10 bases aligning to TRBD1. Germline trimming cut 6 bases from V and 4 bases from J; bases unmatched to any gene: 3. The CDR3 runs to 13 residues. Germline values: CDR1 ENHRY, CDR2 SYGVKD. The CDR3 nucleotides read TGTGCCATCAGCCCGGGACAGGGGTACGAGCAGTACTTC. Translating gives CAISPGQGYEQYF.

V and J are TRBV20-1 and TRBJ2-7; TRBD2 matches at 12 bases. V lost 0 bases and J lost 3; bases outside the gene matches: 9. Germline values: CDR1 DFQATT, CDR2 SNEGSKA (reference sequence). The CDR3 has 17 residues. For the CDR3, the DNA is TGCAGTGCTAGAGACCCCGGACTAGCGGGGAGACTCTACGAGCAGTACTTC. Its translation is CSARDPGLAGRLYEQYF.

This clonotype was counted between two and nine times. The chain uses TRBV20-1 and TRBJ2-1, with 11 bases matching TRBD2. This CDR3 spans 16 amino acids. The V gene's germline CDR1 is DFQATT and CDR2 SNEGSKA (reference sequence). The J segment lost 8 bases and the V segment lost 3 bases, leaving 12 bases of the junction unmatched. The CDR3 DNA reads as TGCAGTGCTAGGAGGCTAGCGGGGGGCCAGGGCGATGAGCAGTTCTTC. As protein: CSARRLAGGQGDEQFF.

The J gene is TRBJ2-5, the V gene TRBV6-1; TRBD1 matches 7 bases. This CDR3 is built from 15 residues. Germline V CDR1 and CDR2: MNHNS, SASEGT. V dropped 6 bases and J dropped 9; count of bases not matched to a gene: 16. CDR3 loop: CASSSRDTLQGAQYF. DNA for the CDR3: TGTGCCAGCAGCTCCCGGGACACCCTCCAGGGGGCCCAGTACTTC.

This chain joins TRBV25-1 and TRBJ2-7; 8 nucleotides agree with TRBD1. V lost 10 bases and J lost 1; bases outside the gene matches: 6. The CDR3 extends over 13 amino acids. Germline-derived CDR1 and CDR2 are MGHDK and SYGVNS. The CDR3 coding sequence is TGTGCCACCGGGACAGGTCCTTCCTACGAGCAGTACTTC. Protein: CATGTGPSYEQYF.

The table lists this clonotype with a few counts. The chain recombines TRBV11-2 with TRBJ2-1; D uncertain. The V and J ends lost 3 bases and 10 bases respectively, with 13 bases between them. This CDR3 is 13 amino acids long. The germline gives CDR1 SGHAT, CDR2 FQNNGV. The CDR3 is CASSFYRGNEQFF. CDR3 DNA: TGTGCCAGCAGCTTTTACCGCGGTAACGAGCAGTTCTTC.

This clonotype was seen only a few times. V gene TRBV11-2 combines with J gene TRBJ2-3; 9 bases are shared with TRBD2. The CDR3 extends over 18 amino acids. CDR1 SGHAT and CDR2 FQNNGV come from the germline V gene. V gave up 4 bases and J gave up 1 base; unmatched junction bases: 12. As DNA, the CDR3 is TGTGCCAGCAGCTGGATTCTGCGGGGGGGCCGGGGCACAGATACGCAGTATTTT. Translating gives CASSWILRGGRGTDTQYF.

The chain links TRBV7-8 to TRBJ2-2, with 9 bases identical to TRBD2. The germline CDR1 and CDR2 sequences are SGHVS and FQNEAQ. V was clipped by 0 bases and J by 7 bases; unmatched bases: 12. This CDR3 spans 18 amino acids. The CDR3 coding sequence is TGTGCCAGCAGCTTAGCGCGGATTGGCGGGAGGGCGGTCGGGGAGCTGTTTTTT. Protein: CASSLARIGGRAVGELFF.

The chain recombines TRBV20-1 with TRBJ1-5; D not resolved. The CDR3 extends over 12 amino acids. CDR1 and CDR2 (germline): DFQATT, SNEGSKA (reference sequence). V lost 3 bases and J lost 4, with 7 bases in between. The DNA of the CDR3 is TGCAGTGCTAGGACACCGAATCAGCCCCAGCATTTT. It specifies CSARTPNQPQHF.

This clonotype was recorded a few times. V usage is TRBV7-2 and J usage is TRBJ2-7; a possible D gene is TRBD1 (5 bases). CDR3 length: 15 residues. V lost 5 bases and J 7 bases, leaving 21 bases between the germline ends. Looked up from germline, CDR1 is SGHTA and CDR2 is FQGNSA. DNA for the CDR3: TGTGCCAGCAGCCCGAGCCCGACAGTCCCCTGGGAGCAGTACTTC. Its protein product is CASSPSPTVPWEQYF.

This clonotype appeared a few times. V is TRBV28 and J is TRBJ2-1; 7 bases match TRBD2. Germline CDR1 MDHEN, CDR2 SYDVKM. The CDR3 is 15 residues long. V lost 3 bases, J lost 9 bases, and 11 bases stayed unmatched. The CDR3 DNA follows: TGTGCCAGCAGTTTGAGGTGGCGGGGGAAGGGTGAGCAGTTCTTC. Its protein product is CASSLRWRGKGEQFF.

V is TRBV28 and J is TRBJ2-3, with 8 bases identical to TRBD2. The CDR3 totals 18 residues. Per germline, CDR1 MDHEN and CDR2 SYDVKM. Trimming took 5 bases from V and 2 from J; bases not matched to a gene: 15. The CDR3 reads CASSLLPRGGLVTDTQYF. The CDR3 region has the DNA TGTGCCAGCAGTCTACTCCCTCGAGGGGGACTAGTCACAGATACGCAGTATTTT.

The chain employs TRBV7-9 and TRBJ2-7; unclear D gene. CDR1 SEHNR and CDR2 FQNEAQ come from the germline V gene (reference sequence). Trimming took off 1 base at V and 4 bases at J, with 8 bases between the two ends. The CDR3 is 13 residues long. The CDR3 bases are TGTGCCAGCAGCTTAGTAGACGGTTACGAGCAGTACTTC. As protein: CASSLVDGYEQYF.

The chain combines TRBV30 with TRBJ2-7; D might be TRBD2 (6 bases). Germline-derived CDR1 and CDR2 are GTSNPN and SVGIG (reference sequence). This CDR3 region has 14 residues. V gave up 4 bases and J gave up 3 bases, with 16 bases separating them. CDR3 bases: TGTGCCTGGAATGGGCGTGGGAGGCTCTACGAGCAGTACTTC. Its translation is CAWNGRGRLYEQYF.

Many counts were recorded for this clonotype. The chain employs TRBV6-1 and TRBJ2-7; D unresolved. The CDR3 loop spans 14 amino acids. With 2 bases removed from V and 0 bases from J, the gap between germline ends came to 8 bases. Germline CDR1 reads MNHNS; CDR2 reads SASEGT. The CDR3 nucleotides are TGTGCCAGCAGTGAACAGCCGAGCTCCTACGAGCAGTACTTC. This translates into CASSEQPSSYEQYF.

The chain employs TRBV5-5 and TRBJ1-1, with a tentative D call TRBD1 (6 bases). Germline V gene sequence: CDR1 SGHKS, CDR2 YYEKEE (reference sequence). The CDR3 consists of 16 residues. The V end was cut by 0 bases, the J end by 1 base, with 13 bases between. CDR3 amino acids: CASSLGLGAGNTEAFF. The CDR3, as DNA: TGTGCCAGCAGCTTGGGTTTGGGGGCTGGGAACACTGAAGCTTTCTTT.

This clonotype has a handful of counts. V usage is TRBV2 and J usage is TRBJ2-2; maybe TRBD1 (5 bases). V gave up 2 bases and J gave up 3 bases, with 10 bases separating them. CDR3 length equals 15 residues. Per the germline V gene, CDR1 is SNHLY and CDR2 is FYNNEI. Here the CDR3 DNA reads TGTGCCAGCAGTGAAACAGGTTTAGACACCGGGGAGCTGTTTTTT. Translation gives CASSETGLDTGELFF. The full variable domain, in which reference TRBV2 and TRBJ2-2 provide the parts outside the CDR3, is EPEVTQTPSHQVTQMGQEVILRCVPISNHLYFYWYRQILGQKVEFLVSFYNNEISEKSEIFDDQFSVERPDGSNFTLKIRSTKLEDSAMYFCASSETGLDTGELFFGEGSRLTVL.

This clonotype was observed a few times. The rearrangement links TRBV4-1 to TRBJ2-2, with D perhaps TRBD1 (6 bases). Germline values: CDR1 MGHRA, CDR2 YSYEKL. Trimming stripped 1 base from V and 2 bases from J, with 11 bases between. The CDR3 extends over 16 amino acids. In nucleotides, the CDR3 is TGCGCCAGCAGCCAAGTGGCCAGGGGTAACACCGGGGAGCTGTTTTTT. Encoded protein: CASSQVARGNTGELFF.

The rearrangement links TRBV20-1 to TRBJ2-1, with D unclear. Germline lookup yields CDR1 DFQATT and CDR2 SNEGSKA (reference sequence). The CDR3 covers 14 residues. V was cut by 3 bases and J by 0 bases, with 9 bases left in between. This CDR3 is CSASKENSYNEQFF. The CDR3 region has the DNA TGCAGTGCTAGTAAGGAGAACTCCTACAATGAGCAGTTCTTC.

This clonotype occurred many times. The V call is TRBV5-5, the J call TRBJ2-1, with D perhaps being TRBD1 or TRBD2 (5 bases each). Germline CDR1 SGHKS, CDR2 YYEKEE (reference sequence). The V end lost 2 bases, the J end lost 7 bases, and 16 bases lay between the germline ends. This CDR3 has 15 amino acids. The CDR3 DNA reads TGTGCCAGCAGCTTCGATGCCGGGACCAGGAATGAGCAGTTCTTC. This gives the protein CASSFDAGTRNEQFF.

The V gene is TRBV15, the J gene TRBJ1-2; maybe TRBD1 (5 bases). Trimming left V 0 bases short and J 4 bases short, with 12 bases between. This CDR3 is built from 15 residues. CDR1 and CDR2 (germline): LNHNV, YYDKDF (reference sequence). This chain's CDR3 is CATSRDRGGGYGYTF. As DNA, the CDR3 is TGTGCCACCAGCAGAGATCGGGGGGGTGGCTATGGCTACACCTTC. Drawing the rest from reference TRBV15 and TRBJ1-2, the complete variable domain is DAMVIQNPRYQVTQFGKPVTLSCSQTLNHNVMYWYQQKSSQAPKLLFHYYDKDFNNEADTPDNFQSRRPNTSFCFLDIRSPGLGDTAMYLCATSRDRGGGYGYTFGSGTRLTVV.

The sample holds a few counts of this clonotype. The rearrangement uses TRBV4-3 and TRBJ2-1, with D tentatively TRBD2 (6 bases). The CDR3 runs to 14 residues. Trimming left V 4 bases short and J 4 bases short, with 11 bases between. The germline V gene has CDR1 LGHNA and CDR2 YSLEER. For the CDR3, the DNA is TGCGCCAGCAGCCCGCAGCGGGTTTACAATGAGCAGTTCTTC. Translating it yields CASSPQRVYNEQFF.

This clonotype was detected only a few times. The rearrangement joins TRBV11-2 to TRBJ2-1; maybe TRBD2 (6 bases). Trimming pared 5 bases from V and 7 bases from J, leaving 21 bases between. CDR3 size: 16 residues. The germline V gene encodes CDR1 SGHAT and CDR2 FQNNGV. This CDR3 is CASSLMGRGILNEQFF. The CDR3 DNA reads TGTGCCAGCAGCCTCATGGGGCGGGGTATATTGAATGAGCAGTTCTTC.

This clonotype was seen ten or more times. The CDR3 loop reads CSVAGTSGGIHQETQYF. Here the CDR3 DNA reads TGCAGCGTTGCCGGGACTAGCGGAGGGATTCACCAAGAGACCCAGTACTTC. The chain couples TRBV29-1 to TRBJ2-5; 11 nucleotides align to TRBD2. The V and J ends lost 4 bases and 0 bases, in that order; junction bases with no gene match: 10. The CDR3 has 17 amino acids. Germline CDR1 and CDR2: SQVTM and ANQGSEA.

This clonotype was observed a handful of times. The chain carries TRBV6-5 and TRBJ2-1; weak D call: TRBD2 (6 bases). The CDR3 length is 17 residues. Germline CDR1 MNHEY, CDR2 SVGAGI. V was shortened by 1 base and J by 5 bases, with 18 bases between the two germline ends. CDR3 region: CASSYYPGGAGNNEQFF. The CDR3 DNA follows: TGTGCCAGCAGTTACTACCCCGGTGGAGCGGGTAACAATGAGCAGTTCTTC.

This clonotype came up many times. V gene TRBV27 combines with J gene TRBJ2-1; the D gene is possibly TRBD2 (6 bases). The CDR3 spans 12 residues. CDR1 and CDR2 from the germline V gene are MNHEY and SMNVEV (reference sequence). Trimming took off 5 bases at V and 15 bases at J, with 17 bases between the two ends. The CDR3 bases are TGTGCCAGCAGTGAGGGACGGACTAAGTGGTTCTTC. Its protein product is CASSEGRTKWFF.

The chain recombines TRBV6-6 with TRBJ1-4, with 8 bases lining up with TRBD1. The CDR3 consists of 13 residues. With 4 bases clipped from V and 8 bases from J, the junction kept 3 bases outside the gene matches. The germline V gene has CDR1 MNHNY and CDR2 SVGAGI (reference sequence). The CDR3 reads CASSSQGAEKLFF. As DNA, the CDR3 is TGTGCCAGCAGTTCTCAGGGGGCCGAAAAACTGTTTTTT.

The chain joins TRBV5-1 to TRBJ2-1, with 8 nucleotides matching TRBD2. V lost 0 bases and J lost 0; bases outside the gene matches: 14. This CDR3 spans 20 amino acids. Germline CDR1 and CDR2: SGHRS and YFSETQ. The CDR3 DNA sequence: TGCGCCAGCAGCTTGGGGGTTGGGGGATCGAGCGGGAGCTCCTACAATGAGCAGTTCTTC. This gives the protein CASSLGVGGSSGSSYNEQFF.

The V call is TRBV25-1, the J call TRBJ2-5; TRBD2 is a possible D gene (5 bases). Germline V lookup: CDR1 MGHDK, CDR2 SYGVNS. The CDR3 runs to 15 residues. The V and J ends lost 2 bases and 4 bases respectively, with 14 bases between them. CDR3 DNA: TGTGCCAGCAGTGAACCGGGGTCCCCGAGAGAGACCCAGTACTTC. It specifies CASSEPGSPRETQYF. The variable domain in full, with the rest retrieved from reference TRBV25-1 and TRBJ2-5, is EADIYQTPRYLVIGTGKKITLECSQTMGHDKMYWYQQDPGMELHLIHYSYGVNSTEKGDLSSESTVSRIRTEHFPLTLESARPSHTSQYLCASSEPGSPRETQYFGPGTRLLVL.

The chain recombines TRBV20-1 with TRBJ2-7, with 8 bases aligning to TRBD2. With V trimmed by 6 bases and J by 6 bases, 7 bases remained unmatched. CDR1 and CDR2 (germline): DFQATT, SNEGSKA (reference sequence). The CDR3 is made up of 12 amino acids. The CDR3 bases are TGCAGTGCCAAGATAGCGGGATTCGAGCAGTACTTC. Amino acid sequence: CSAKIAGFEQYF.

This clonotype occurred a few times. V is TRBV3-1 and J is TRBJ2-3; D is possibly TRBD2 (5 bases). Trimming pared 4 bases from V and 3 bases from J, leaving 11 bases between. The CDR3 totals 14 residues. Germline V gene sequence: CDR1 LGHDT, CDR2 YNNKEL (reference sequence). In nucleotides, the CDR3 is TGTGCCAGCAGCCCACGGACTGCTACAGATACGCAGTATTTT. This translates into CASSPRTATDTQYF.